One sample yielded the 6 T cell receptor beta chains listed below, sequenced in a study of response to subunit inactivated influenza vaccine (dated by TCRdb to the late 2010s). Libraries came from RT-PCR. Sequenced on an Illumina HiSeq 2500. TCRdb handled the public reads itself, with Q25 trimming in fastp and clone calling in MiXCR, and kept productive beta chains. Every distinct CDR3 protein forms one entry, paired with its most common genes and DNA. This sample comprises just under 550,000 distinct CDR3 sequences, under 30% of them detected only once. Of the sample, about 2.8% falls within the top ten clones. The same sample was also studied in work on T cells expressing NK-cell markers. As described in the second report: TCR beta cDNA libraries were prepared using 5'RACE template switching, which introduced a universal primer site and unique molecular identifiers.

The input for sequencing was CD4+ T cells sorted from PBMCs, taken 11 to 12 days after vaccination. These receptors were collected from a man in his forties or fifties who received an inactivated influenza vaccine. Donor details come from another sample of the same person, matched by shared clones.

This clonotype was detected many times. The chain recombines TRBV6-2 or TRBV6-3 with TRBJ2-1; D ambiguous. This CDR3 spans 21 amino acids. Looked up from germline, CDR1 is MNHEY and CDR2 is SVGEGT. V lost 3 bases, J lost 1 base, and 28 bases lay in between. The CDR3 sequence: CASSYDLGSVLSPPSYNEQFF. Written as DNA, the CDR3 is TGTGCCAGCAGTTATGATCTTGGGTCCGTTTTATCTCCTCCGTCCTACAATGAGCAGTTCTTC.

This clonotype appeared many times. V gene TRBV7-2 combines with J gene TRBJ1-2; D is undetermined. Deletions cut 3 bases from V and 2 bases from J, with 10 bases between. This CDR3 comprises 14 residues. The germline V gene has CDR1 SGHTA and CDR2 FQGNSA. This chain's CDR3 is CASSLGSLNYGYTF. The CDR3 DNA is TGTGCCAGCAGCTTGGGCAGCCTGAACTATGGCTACACCTTC. Looking up the rest from reference TRBV7-2 and TRBJ1-2 gives the full variable domain: GAGVSQSPSNKVTEKGKDVELRCDPISGHTALYWYRQSLGQGLEFLIYFQGNSAPDKSGLPSDRFSAERTGGSVSTLTIQRTQQEDSAVYLCASSLGSLNYGYTFGSGTRLTVV.

The CDR3 region is CSARDRIWQYF. The CDR3 DNA sequence: TGCAGTGCTAGAGATCGGATTTGGCAGTACTTC. The genes are TRBV20-1 and TRBJ2-7; no definite D call. The CDR3 is made up of 11 amino acids. V was trimmed by 0 bases and J by 9 bases, leaving 9 bases between them. Germline assignment: CDR1 DFQATT and CDR2 SNEGSKA (reference sequence).

V and J are TRBV20-1 and TRBJ1-1; a possible D gene is TRBD1 (6 bases). Trimming shortened V by 3 bases and J by 6 bases, and 11 bases separated the two germline ends. CDR3 length: 12 amino acids. Germline V lookup: CDR1 DFQATT, CDR2 SNEGSKA (reference sequence). CDR3 DNA: TGCAGTGCTAGTAGGGGGGCCCCTGAAGCTTTCTTT. Translation: CSASRGAPEAFF.

This clonotype was seen many times. The chain combines TRBV20-1 with TRBJ2-2, with D possibly matching TRBD2 (6 bases). The CDR3 runs to 16 residues. V lost 3 bases to trimming and J lost 4 bases, with 18 bases between them. Germline CDR1 DFQATT, CDR2 SNEGSKA (reference sequence). CDR3 in amino acids: CSASGSPERSTGELFF. The CDR3 coding sequence is TGCAGTGCTAGCGGGAGTCCCGAAAGGAGCACCGGGGAGCTGTTTTTT.

J is TRBJ2-3 and V is TRBV9, with D possibly TRBD1 on 6 matching bases. V was clipped by 5 bases and J by 2 bases, with 15 bases between them. Germline V gives CDR1 SGDLS, CDR2 YYNGEE. CDR3 length: 15 residues. In DNA, the CDR3 is TGTGCCAGCAGGAAGACAGGCCGGAACACAGATACGCAGTATTTT. Its translation: CASRKTGRNTDTQYF.